A selection of T cell receptor beta chains follows, all from one sample in a study of patients and donors after allogeneic stem cell transplantation. TCRdb fed the RT-PCR reads into MiXCR, producing one record per CDR3 protein. The table has tens of thousands of distinct CDR3 sequences, around 35% seen once. The sample was blood, either unsorted or a sorted T cell fraction (not recorded which). The receptors were gathered from a human donor who was either an allogeneic HSCT recipient or a stem cell or donor lymphocyte infusion donor (not recorded which). It is not recorded whose cells these are; they may come from a transplant donor. CDR3s include the opening cysteine and the closing phenylalanine or tryptophan. D genes are given only for firm matches. Some rows mark clone size as missing; the rest say once, few, many or name a class of expanded clone.

>NA|TRBJ2-7|NA|TRBV7-6
TGTGCCAGCAGCCTCGCCCACACCTCCTACGAGCAGTACTTC
CASSLAHTSYEQYF
>TRBD1|TRBJ1-2|few|TRBV7-2
TGTGCCAGCAGCTTCCGACAGGGACCCTCCAACTATGGCTACACCTTC
CASSFRQGPSNYGYTF
>NA|TRBJ2-1|few|TRBV2
TGTGCCAGCAGTGAGAAGGACGACCCGAGGGACTACAATGAGCAGTTCTTC
CASSEKDDPRDYNEQFF
>NA|TRBJ2-1|NA|TRBV20-1
TGCAGTGCTAGAGATTTGGACCCGTGGAATGAGCAGTTCTTC
CSARDLDPWNEQFF
>TRBD1|TRBJ2-3|NA|TRBV20-1
TGCAGTGCAGAGGGACAGGCACACACAGATACGCAGTATTTT
CSAEGQAHTDTQYF
>NA|TRBJ1-1|few|TRBV7-8
TGTGCCAGCAGCGATTCCGTTGGAGCTTTCTTT
CASSDSVGAFF
>TRBD1|TRBJ1-1|NA|TRBV14
TGTGCCAGCAGCCAACTCGACAGGGGGGTGAACACTGAAGCTTTCTTT
CASSQLDRGVNTEAFF
>NA|TRBJ1-3|NA|TRBV7-2
TGTGCCAGCAGCTTAAGGCACCGGCCGATCTCTGGAAACACCATATATTTT
CASSLRHRPISGNTIYF
>NA|TRBJ2-1|NA|TRBV4-2
TGTGCCAGCAGCCAAGGGCTAGTGAATGAGCAGTTCTTC
CASSQGLVNEQFF
>TRBD1|TRBJ1-1|medium-sized|TRBV6-5
TGTGCCAGCAGTTACGACAGGGGGCAAACTGAAGCTTTCTTT
CASSYDRGQTEAFF
>NA|TRBJ1-5|few|TRBV24-1
TGTGCCACCAGTTGGGGCAGGGTTGTTCAGCCCCAGCATTTT
CATSWGRVVQPQHF
>NA|TRBJ1-5|NA|TRBV5-8
TGTGCCAGCAGCTTGGGAACCGCCCGAGACCAGCCCCAGCATTTT
CASSLGTARDQPQHF
>TRBD1|TRBJ2-1|NA|TRBV5-1
TGCGCCAGCAGCTTGGAAAAGGGGGCCGATGAGCAGTTCTTC
CASSLEKGADEQFF
>NA|TRBJ2-7|NA|TRBV15
TGTGCCACCAGCACCCTGTCGGGGGACTACGAGCAGTACTTC
CATSTLSGDYEQYF
>TRBD1|TRBJ1-2|few|TRBV11-2
TGTGCCAGCACCCTCCACAGGGGGGATACGGGCTACACCTTC
CASTLHRGDTGYTF
>NA|TRBJ1-6|NA|TRBV5-5
TGTGCCAGCAGCTTGGATCTCCTAGGGTATTCACCCCTCCACTTT
CASSLDLLGYSPLHF
>NA|TRBJ2-5|NA|TRBV20-1
TGCAGTGCCCGAGGACAGACACAAGAGACCCAGTACTTC
CSARGQTQETQYF
>TRBD2|TRBJ2-1|few|TRBV12-3/TRBV12-4
TGTGCCAGCAGCCGGGGACTAGCGGGGTTCAATGAGCAGTTCTTC
CASSRGLAGFNEQFF
>NA|TRBJ1-6|NA|TRBV5-1
TGCGCCAGCAGCTTGGTGGGGGCCGGGACTAATTCACCCCTCCACTTT
CASSLVGAGTNSPLHF
>NA|TRBJ2-7|NA|TRBV10-3
TGTGCCATCAGTGAGCTAGCCGATTCCTACGAGCAGTACTTC
CAISELADSYEQYF
>NA|TRBJ1-5|few|TRBV19
TGTGCCAGTAGTGACCGGGACGACCACTTTTATAGCAATCAGCCCCAGCATTTT
CASSDRDDHFYSNQPQHF
>TRBD2|TRBJ2-3|NA|TRBV24-1
TGTGCCACCAGGGCTAGCGGGGGCCTACTTGGGACAGATACGCAGTATTTT
CATRASGGLLGTDTQYF
>TRBD1|TRBJ2-5|NA|TRBV29-1
TGCAGCGTTAGGACAGGAGGAGAGACCCAGTACTTC
CSVRTGGETQYF
>NA|TRBJ2-6|once|TRBV5-1
TGCGCCAGCAACAGCATCACTGGGGCCAACGTCCTGACTTTC
CASNSITGANVLTF
>NA|TRBJ1-3|few|TRBV24-1
TGTGCCACCAGTGATTTGGCAAACACCATATATTTT
CATSDLANTIYF
>TRBD1|TRBJ2-1|NA|TRBV5-6
TGTGCCAGCAGCTACCCGGGACAGCCCTACAATGAGCAGTTCTTC
CASSYPGQPYNEQFF
>NA|TRBJ1-2|NA|TRBV18
TGTGCCAGCTCACTAACCGGGGCCGGAGGAGGCTACACCTTC
CASSLTGAGGGYTF
>TRBD1|TRBJ2-7|NA|TRBV20-1
TGCAGTGTAGGGGACAGGGCAACCTACGAGCAGTACTTC
CSVGDRATYEQYF
>TRBD1|TRBJ1-2|NA|TRBV12-3/TRBV12-4
TGTGCCAGCAGGCCGGGACAGGGGGCTGGGTATGGCTACACCTTC
CASRPGQGAGYGYTF
>NA|TRBJ1-2|few|TRBV12-3/TRBV12-4
TGTGCCAGCAGTTTCGTGGGGGTCTATGGCTACACCTTC
CASSFVGVYGYTF
>NA|TRBJ2-1|NA|TRBV4-2
TGTGCCAGCAGCCAACAATTCGATGAGCAGTTCTTC
CASSQQFDEQFF
>NA|TRBJ1-1|few|TRBV29-1
TGCAGCGTTGAATGGGGGGCTTACACTGAAGCTTTCTTT
CSVEWGAYTEAFF
>TRBD2|TRBJ2-7|NA|TRBV6-2/TRBV6-3
TGTGCCAGCAGTTCGATAGCGGGAGGCCTCTCCTACGAGCAGTACTTC
CASSSIAGGLSYEQYF